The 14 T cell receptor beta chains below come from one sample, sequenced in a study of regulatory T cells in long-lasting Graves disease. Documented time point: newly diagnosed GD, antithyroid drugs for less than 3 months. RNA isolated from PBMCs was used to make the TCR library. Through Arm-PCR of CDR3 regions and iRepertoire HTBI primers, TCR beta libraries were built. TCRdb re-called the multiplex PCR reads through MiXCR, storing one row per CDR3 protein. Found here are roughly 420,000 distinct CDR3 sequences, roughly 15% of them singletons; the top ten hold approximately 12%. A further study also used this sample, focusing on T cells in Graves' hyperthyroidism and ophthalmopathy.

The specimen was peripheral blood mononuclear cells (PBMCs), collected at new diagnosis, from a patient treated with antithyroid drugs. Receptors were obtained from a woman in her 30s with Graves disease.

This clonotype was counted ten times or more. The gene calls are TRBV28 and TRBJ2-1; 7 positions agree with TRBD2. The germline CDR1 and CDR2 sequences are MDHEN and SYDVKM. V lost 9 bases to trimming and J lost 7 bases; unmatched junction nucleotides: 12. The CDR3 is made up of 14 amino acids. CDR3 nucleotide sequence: TGTGCCAGTACTGAGGGCGGGAGAGCGAATGAGCAGTTCTTC. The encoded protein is CASTEGGRANEQFF.

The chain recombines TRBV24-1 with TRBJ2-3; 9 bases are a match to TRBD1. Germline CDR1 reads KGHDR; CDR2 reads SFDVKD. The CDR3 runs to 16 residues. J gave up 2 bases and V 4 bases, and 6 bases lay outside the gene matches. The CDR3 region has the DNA TGTGCCACCAGTGAGTCCGGGACAGGGCACACAGATACGCAGTATTTT. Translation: CATSESGTGHTDTQYF.

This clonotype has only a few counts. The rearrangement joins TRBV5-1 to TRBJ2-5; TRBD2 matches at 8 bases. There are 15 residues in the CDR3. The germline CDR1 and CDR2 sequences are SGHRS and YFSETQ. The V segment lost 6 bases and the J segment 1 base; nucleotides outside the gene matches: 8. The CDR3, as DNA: TGCGCCAGCAACCAACGAACTAGCGGCCAAGAGACCCAGTACTTC. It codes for CASNQRTSGQETQYF.

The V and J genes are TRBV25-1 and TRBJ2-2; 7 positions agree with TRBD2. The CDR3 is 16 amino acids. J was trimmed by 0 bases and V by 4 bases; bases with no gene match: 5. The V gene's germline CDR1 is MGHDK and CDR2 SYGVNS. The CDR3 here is CASSGDGGSNTGELFF. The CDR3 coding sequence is TGTGCCAGCAGTGGGGACGGGGGGTCGAACACCGGGGAGCTGTTTTTT.

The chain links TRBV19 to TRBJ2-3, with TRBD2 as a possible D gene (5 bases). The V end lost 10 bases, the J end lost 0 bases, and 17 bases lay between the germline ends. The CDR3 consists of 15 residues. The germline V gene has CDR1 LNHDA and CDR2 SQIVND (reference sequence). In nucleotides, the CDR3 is TGTGCCACCAGACCGGACTCAACAAGCACAGATACGCAGTATTTT. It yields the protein CATRPDSTSTDTQYF.

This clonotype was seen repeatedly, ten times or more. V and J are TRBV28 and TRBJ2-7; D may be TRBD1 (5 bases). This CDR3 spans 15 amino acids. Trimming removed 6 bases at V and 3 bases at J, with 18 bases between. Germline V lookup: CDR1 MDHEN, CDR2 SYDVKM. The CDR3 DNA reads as TGTGCCAGCAGATCGAGGTGGGGCGCCGGCTACGAGCAGTACTTC. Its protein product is CASRSRWGAGYEQYF.

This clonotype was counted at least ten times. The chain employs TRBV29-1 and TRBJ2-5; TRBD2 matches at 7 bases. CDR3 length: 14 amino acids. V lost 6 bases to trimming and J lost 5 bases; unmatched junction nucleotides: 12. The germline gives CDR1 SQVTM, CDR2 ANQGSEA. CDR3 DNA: TGCAGCGTCGAGACGGCGGGAGTTAGGGAGACCCAGTACTTC. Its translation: CSVETAGVRETQYF.

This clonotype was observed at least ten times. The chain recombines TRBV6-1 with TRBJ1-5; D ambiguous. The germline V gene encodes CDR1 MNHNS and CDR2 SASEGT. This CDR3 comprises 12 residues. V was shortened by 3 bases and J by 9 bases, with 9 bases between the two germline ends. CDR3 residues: CASSEAEGPQHF. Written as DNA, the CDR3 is TGTGCCAGCAGTGAGGCTGAAGGGCCCCAGCATTTT.

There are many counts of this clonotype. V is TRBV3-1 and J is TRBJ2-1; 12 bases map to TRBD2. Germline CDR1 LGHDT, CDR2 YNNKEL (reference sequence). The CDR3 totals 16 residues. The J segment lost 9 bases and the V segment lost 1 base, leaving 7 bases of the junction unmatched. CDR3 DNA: TGTGCCAGCAGCCAAGTTTCGGCTAGCGGGAGGGTTGAGCAGTTCTTC. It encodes CASSQVSASGRVEQFF.

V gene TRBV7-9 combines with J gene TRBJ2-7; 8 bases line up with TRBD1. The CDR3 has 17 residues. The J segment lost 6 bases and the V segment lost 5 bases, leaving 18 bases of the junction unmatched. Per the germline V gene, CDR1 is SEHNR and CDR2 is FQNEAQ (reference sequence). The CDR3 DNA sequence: TGTGCCAGCAGCCGCGGGTCGGCAGGACAGGGCTTTTTCGAGCAGTACTTC. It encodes CASSRGSAGQGFFEQYF.

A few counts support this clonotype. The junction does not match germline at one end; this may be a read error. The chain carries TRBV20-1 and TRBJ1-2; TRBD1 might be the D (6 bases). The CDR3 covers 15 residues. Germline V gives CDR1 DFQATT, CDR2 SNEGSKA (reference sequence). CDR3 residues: CGASPRTEANYGYTF. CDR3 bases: TGCGGTGCCTCGCCCCGGACAGAAGCTAACTATGGCTACACCTTC.

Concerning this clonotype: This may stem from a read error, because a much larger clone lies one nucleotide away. This CDR3 is CASSVAAGGSNEQFF. Written as DNA, the CDR3 is TGTGCCAGCAGCGTAGCGGCGGGAGGGAGCAATGAGCAGTTCTTC. V usage is TRBV9 and J usage is TRBJ2-1, with 9 bases matching TRBD2. The V and J ends lost 0 bases and 6 bases, in that order; junction bases with no gene match: 4. Germline assignment: CDR1 SGDLS and CDR2 YYNGEE. CDR3 size: 15 residues.

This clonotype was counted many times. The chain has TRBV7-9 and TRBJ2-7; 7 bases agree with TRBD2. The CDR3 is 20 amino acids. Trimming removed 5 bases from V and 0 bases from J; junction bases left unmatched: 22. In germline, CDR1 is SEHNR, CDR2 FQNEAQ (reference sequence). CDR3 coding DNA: TGTGCCAGCAGCCCCGGTTCGGGGGATCTAGCGGTCCGCTTCTCCTACGAGCAGTACTTC. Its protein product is CASSPGSGDLAVRFSYEQYF.

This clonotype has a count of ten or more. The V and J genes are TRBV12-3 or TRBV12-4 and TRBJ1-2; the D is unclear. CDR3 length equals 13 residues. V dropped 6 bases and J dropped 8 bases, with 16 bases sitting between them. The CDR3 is CASRGSDFGGYTF. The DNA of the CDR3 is TGTGCCAGCAGGGGGTCCGATTTTGGGGGCTACACCTTC.